The 2 T cell receptor beta chains below all came from one sample that was sequenced in a study of CD8+CD57+ T cells in acquired aplastic anemia. The template for TCR beta VDJ and CDR3 sequence profiling was genomic DNA. TCRdb processed the reads anew with MiXCR; each CDR3 protein has one entry. This sample has some 150,000 distinct CDR3 sequences, with roughly half found just once. The authors sequenced patients whose flow cytometry had shown CD8+CD57+ cell expansion. Sequenced sample: sorted CD4+, CD8+, or CD8+CD57+ T cells (not recorded which) from PBMCs. The receptor source for this set is a human donor with aplastic anemia.

The chain carries TRBV9 and TRBJ2-7; 7 nucleotides match TRBD1. V shed 3 bases, J shed 6 bases, and the junction held 6 bases outside the gene matches. Germline values: CDR1 SGDLS, CDR2 YYNGEE. The CDR3 contains 13 residues. As DNA, the CDR3 is TGTGCCAGCAGCGATAAACAGGGGCGCGAGCAGTACTTC. It codes for CASSDKQGREQYF.

The chain links TRBV20-1 to TRBJ2-5; D unresolved. The germline V and J ends were trimmed by 6 bases and 5 bases, with 13 bases remaining between them. The germline CDR1 and CDR2 sequences are DFQATT and SNEGSKA (reference sequence). The CDR3 covers 12 residues. CDR3 sequence: CSAPSRRETQYF. The DNA for the CDR3 is TGCAGTGCACCCTCGCGCCGGGAGACCCAGTACTTC.